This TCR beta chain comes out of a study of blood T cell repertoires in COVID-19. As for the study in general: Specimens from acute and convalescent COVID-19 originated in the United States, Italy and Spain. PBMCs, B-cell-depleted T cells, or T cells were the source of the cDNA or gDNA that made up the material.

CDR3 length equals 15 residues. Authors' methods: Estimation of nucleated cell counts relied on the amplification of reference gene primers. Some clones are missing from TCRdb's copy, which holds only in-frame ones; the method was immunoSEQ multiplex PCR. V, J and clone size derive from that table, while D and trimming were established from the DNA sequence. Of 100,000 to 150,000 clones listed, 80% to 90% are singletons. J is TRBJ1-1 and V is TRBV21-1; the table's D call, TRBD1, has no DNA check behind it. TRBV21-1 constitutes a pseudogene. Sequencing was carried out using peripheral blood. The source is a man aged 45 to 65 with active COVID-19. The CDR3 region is CASSTSGARNTEAFF. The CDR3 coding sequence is TGTGCCAGCAGCACCTCAGGGGCGAGGAACACTGAAGCTTTCTTT.